Below, one T cell receptor beta chain is given with its context. Its antigen is not identified. From around 500 ng of total RNA, TCR beta-specific cDNA was reverse-transcribed using a constant-region primer. Amplification in three nested multiplex PCR rounds with slightly modified ARM-PCR gave rise to TCR beta libraries. Researchers ran the first two PCR rounds for ten to eleven cycles each with TRBV1-TRBV30 forward primers and a C-beta reverse primer. Each CDR3 protein is one row after TCRdb ran MiXCR on the multiplex PCR reads. The repertoire includes around 330,000 distinct CDR3 sequences, 65% of them detected once, and roughly 9% sits in the top ten. These data come from a study of tumor-infiltrating lymphocytes in primary liver carcinoma. Across the whole study: Patients were both men and women, whose ages ran from 30 to 69 years. Staging placed the tumors at T1-T3 N0M0, and they measured about 4 to 10 cm across.

The study's findings and limits: Overlap in tumor-adjacent and tumor-blood pairs fell below that of tumor region pairs. Top-250-clone fractions were significantly higher in tumors than in blood (p = 0.039).

The researchers obtained blood RNA from unsorted whole blood and also extracted germline DNA. CDR1 SGHNT and CDR2 YENEEA come from the germline V gene. CDR3 length equals 14 residues. V was clipped by 2 bases and J by 0 bases, with 7 bases between them. The chain joins TRBV11-3 to TRBJ1-1; D call uncertain. The material sequenced was peripheral blood. This receptor was identified in a middle-aged man with primary liver carcinoma and hepatitis B virus infection. The CDR3 loop reads CASSLSSMNTEAFF. As DNA, the CDR3 is TGTGCCAGCAGCTTAAGTTCAATGAACACTGAAGCTTTCTTT.